This TCR beta chain is from a study of shared T cell receptors in the human thymus. Sequencing was performed with immunoSEQ multiplex PCR; in TCRdb, only in-frame clones are kept and a portion is missing. Found here are 700,000 to 750,000 clones, approximately 85% of them singletons; the top ten hold about 0.0098%. This CDR3 comprises 15 residues. Germline V gene lookup returns CDR1 SGHAT and CDR2 FQNNGV. This clone showed up just a few times. A read error may produce the germline difference seen at one junction end. The same data also went into a second study, on human thymus T cells. According to that study: Thymus tissue was removed during corrective cardiac surgery. There appeared to be biased usage of V and J genes in thymic and blood repertoires. Highly overlapping thymic repertoires among unrelated individuals were reported in related research.

The sample was thymocytes. V usage is TRBV11-2 and J usage is TRBJ2-2, with D unclear. This TCR came from a girl in the first two years of life with a congenital heart defect. The CDR3 bases are TGTGCCAGCAGCTTAGCAGCCCCGAACAGCGGGGAGCTGTTTTTT. Residues: CASSLAAPNSGELFF.